One T cell receptor (beta chain) is described in this entry. This sample is part of a study of blood T cell repertoires in COVID-19. Whole-study context: T cells, B-cell-depleted T cells, or PBMCs provided the cDNA or gDNA that served as material.

In the original workflow: Nucleated cell counts were estimated from reference gene primer amplification. The assay was immunoSEQ multiplex PCR, and TCRdb's table has in-frame clones only and misses some. That table furnishes V, J and clone size, whereas the DNA furnished D and trimming. The table records a few hundred thousand clones, 80% to 85% of them present only once. This CDR3 is 19 amino acids long. The V segment lost 0 bases and the J segment 7 bases; nucleotides outside the gene matches: 19. Germline V gene data show CDR1 as SGDLS and CDR2 as YYNGEE. This study enrolled people aged about 18 to 90 from under 25 US geographic areas.

This receptor was taken from a man aged 50-60 years who had recovered from COVID-19. Sequences were obtained from PBMCs or T cells enriched from blood (not recorded which). This chain links TRBV9 with TRBJ2-3; 8 nucleotides agree with TRBD2. The CDR3 reads CASSVGPAGARSQTYTQYF. For the CDR3, the DNA is TGTGCCAGCAGCGTAGGCCCAGCGGGGGCCCGAAGCCAGACATATACGCAGTATTTT.